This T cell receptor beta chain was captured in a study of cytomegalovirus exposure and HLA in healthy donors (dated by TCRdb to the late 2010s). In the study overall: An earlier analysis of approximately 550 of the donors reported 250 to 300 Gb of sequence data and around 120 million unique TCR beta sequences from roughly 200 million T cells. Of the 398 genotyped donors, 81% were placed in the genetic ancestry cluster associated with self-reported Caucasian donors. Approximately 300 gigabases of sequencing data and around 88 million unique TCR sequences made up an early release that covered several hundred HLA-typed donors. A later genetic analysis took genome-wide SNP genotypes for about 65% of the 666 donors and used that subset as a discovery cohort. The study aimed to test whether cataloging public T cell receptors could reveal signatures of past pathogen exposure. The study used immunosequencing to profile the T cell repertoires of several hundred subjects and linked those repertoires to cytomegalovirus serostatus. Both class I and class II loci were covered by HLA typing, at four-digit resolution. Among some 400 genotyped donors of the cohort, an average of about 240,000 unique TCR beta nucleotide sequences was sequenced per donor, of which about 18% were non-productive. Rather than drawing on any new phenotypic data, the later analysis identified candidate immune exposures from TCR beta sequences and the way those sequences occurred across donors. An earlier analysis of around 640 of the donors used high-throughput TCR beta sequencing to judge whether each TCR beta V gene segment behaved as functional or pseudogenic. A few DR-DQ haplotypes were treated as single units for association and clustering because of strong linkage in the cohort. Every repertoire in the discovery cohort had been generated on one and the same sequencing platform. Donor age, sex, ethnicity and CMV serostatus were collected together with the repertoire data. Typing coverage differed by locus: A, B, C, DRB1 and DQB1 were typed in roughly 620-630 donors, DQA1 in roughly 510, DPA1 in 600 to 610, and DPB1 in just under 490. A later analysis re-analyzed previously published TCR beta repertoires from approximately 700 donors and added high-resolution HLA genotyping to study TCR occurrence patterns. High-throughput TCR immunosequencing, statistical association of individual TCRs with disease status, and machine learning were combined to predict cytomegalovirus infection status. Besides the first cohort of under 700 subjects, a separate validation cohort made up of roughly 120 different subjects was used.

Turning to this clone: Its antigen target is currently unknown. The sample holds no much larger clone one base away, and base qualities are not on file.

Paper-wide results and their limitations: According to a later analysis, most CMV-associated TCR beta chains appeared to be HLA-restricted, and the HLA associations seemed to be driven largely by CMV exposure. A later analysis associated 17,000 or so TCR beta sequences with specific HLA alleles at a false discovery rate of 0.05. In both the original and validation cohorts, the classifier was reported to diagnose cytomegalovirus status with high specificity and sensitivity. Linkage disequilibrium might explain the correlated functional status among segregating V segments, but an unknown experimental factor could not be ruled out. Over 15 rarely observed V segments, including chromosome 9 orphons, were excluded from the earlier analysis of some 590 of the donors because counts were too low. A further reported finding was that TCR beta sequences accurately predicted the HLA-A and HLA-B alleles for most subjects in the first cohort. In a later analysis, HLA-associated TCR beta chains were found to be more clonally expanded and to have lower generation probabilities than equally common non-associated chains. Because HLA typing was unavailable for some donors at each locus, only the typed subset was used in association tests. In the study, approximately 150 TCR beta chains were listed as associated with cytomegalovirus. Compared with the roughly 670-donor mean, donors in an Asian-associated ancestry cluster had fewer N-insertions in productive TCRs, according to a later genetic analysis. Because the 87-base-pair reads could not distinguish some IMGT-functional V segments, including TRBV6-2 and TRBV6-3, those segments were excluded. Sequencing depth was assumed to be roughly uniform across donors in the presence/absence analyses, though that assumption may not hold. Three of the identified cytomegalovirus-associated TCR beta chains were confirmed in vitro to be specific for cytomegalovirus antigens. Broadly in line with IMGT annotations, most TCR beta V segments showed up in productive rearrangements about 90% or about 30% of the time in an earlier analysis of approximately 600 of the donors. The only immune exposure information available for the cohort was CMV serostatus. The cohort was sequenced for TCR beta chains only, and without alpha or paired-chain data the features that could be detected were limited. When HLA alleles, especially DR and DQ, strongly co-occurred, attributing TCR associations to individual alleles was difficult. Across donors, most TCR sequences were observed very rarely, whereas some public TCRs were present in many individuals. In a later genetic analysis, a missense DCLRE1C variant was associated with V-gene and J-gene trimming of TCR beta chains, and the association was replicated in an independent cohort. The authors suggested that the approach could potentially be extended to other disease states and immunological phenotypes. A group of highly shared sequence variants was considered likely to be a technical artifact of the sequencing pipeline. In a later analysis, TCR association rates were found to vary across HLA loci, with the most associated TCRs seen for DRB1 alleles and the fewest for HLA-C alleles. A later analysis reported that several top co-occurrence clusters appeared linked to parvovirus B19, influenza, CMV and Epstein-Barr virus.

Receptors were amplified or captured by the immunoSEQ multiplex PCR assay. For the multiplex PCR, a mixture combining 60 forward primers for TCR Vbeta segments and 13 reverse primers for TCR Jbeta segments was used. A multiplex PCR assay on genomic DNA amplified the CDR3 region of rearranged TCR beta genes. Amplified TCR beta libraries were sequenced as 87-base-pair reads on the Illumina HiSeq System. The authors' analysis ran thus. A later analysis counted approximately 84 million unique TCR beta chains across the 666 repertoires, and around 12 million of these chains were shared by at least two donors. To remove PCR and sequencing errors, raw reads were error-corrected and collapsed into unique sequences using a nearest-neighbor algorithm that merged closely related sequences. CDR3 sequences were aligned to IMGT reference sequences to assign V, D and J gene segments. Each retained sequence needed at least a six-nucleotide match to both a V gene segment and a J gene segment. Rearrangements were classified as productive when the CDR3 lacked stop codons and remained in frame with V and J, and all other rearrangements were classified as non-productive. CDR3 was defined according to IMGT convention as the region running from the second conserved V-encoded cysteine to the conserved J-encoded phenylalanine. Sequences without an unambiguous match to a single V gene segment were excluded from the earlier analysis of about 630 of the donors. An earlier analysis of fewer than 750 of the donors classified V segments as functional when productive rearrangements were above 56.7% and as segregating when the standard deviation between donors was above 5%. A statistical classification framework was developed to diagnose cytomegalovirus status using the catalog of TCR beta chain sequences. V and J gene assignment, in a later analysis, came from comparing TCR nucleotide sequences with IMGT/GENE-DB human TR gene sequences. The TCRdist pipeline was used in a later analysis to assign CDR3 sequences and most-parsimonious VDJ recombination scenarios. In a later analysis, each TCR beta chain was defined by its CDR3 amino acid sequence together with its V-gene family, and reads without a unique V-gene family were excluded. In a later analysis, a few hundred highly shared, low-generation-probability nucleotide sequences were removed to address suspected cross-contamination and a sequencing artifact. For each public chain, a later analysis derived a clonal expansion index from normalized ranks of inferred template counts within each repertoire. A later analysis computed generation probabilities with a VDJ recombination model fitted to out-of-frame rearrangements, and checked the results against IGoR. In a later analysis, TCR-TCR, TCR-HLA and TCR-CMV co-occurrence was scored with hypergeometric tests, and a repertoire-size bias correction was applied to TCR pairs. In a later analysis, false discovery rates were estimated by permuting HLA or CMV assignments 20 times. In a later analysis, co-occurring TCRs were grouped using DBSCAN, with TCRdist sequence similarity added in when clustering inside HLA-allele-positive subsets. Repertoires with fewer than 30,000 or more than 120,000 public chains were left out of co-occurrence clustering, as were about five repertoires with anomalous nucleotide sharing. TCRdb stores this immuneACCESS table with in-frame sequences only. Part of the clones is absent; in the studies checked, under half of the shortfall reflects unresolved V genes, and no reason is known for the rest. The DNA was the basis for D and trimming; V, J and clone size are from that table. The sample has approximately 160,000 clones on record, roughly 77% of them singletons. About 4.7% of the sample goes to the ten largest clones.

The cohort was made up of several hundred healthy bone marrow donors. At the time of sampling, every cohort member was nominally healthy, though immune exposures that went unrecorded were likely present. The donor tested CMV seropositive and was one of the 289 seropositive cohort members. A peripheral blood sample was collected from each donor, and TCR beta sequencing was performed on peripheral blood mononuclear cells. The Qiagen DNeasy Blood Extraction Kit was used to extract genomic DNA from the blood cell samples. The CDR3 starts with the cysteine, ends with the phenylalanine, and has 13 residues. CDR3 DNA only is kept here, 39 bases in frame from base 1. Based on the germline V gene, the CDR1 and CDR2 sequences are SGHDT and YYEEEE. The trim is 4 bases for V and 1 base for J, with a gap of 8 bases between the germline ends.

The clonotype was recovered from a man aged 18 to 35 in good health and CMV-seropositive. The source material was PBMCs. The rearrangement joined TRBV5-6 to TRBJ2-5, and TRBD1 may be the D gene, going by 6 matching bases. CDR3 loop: CASSRGTQETQYF. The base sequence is TGTGCCAGCAGCAGGGGGACCCAAGAGACCCAGTACTTC.